This T cell receptor beta chain was recovered during a study of lymphopenia after photon versus proton radiotherapy. CDR3 length equals 17 residues. Germline-derived CDR1 and CDR2 are SGHDT and YYEEEE. Trimming took 2 bases from V and 0 from J, leaving 16 bases between them. Libraries were prepared by immunoSEQ multiplex PCR; TCRdb keeps only in-frame clonotypes and omits some of them. The repertoire holds 20,000 to 25,000 clones, with 84% as singletons. The chain links TRBV5-6 to TRBJ2-3; D may be TRBD2 (5 bases). The sequence was collected from a man aged 35 to 55 with gastric cancer. The sample here was peripheral blood, taken from a patient treated with photon-based radiotherapy. For the CDR3, the DNA is TGTGCCAGCAGCTTCGGTTTGCCGGAGGTTAGCACAGATACGCAGTATTTT. Its translation is CASSFGLPEVSTDTQYF.